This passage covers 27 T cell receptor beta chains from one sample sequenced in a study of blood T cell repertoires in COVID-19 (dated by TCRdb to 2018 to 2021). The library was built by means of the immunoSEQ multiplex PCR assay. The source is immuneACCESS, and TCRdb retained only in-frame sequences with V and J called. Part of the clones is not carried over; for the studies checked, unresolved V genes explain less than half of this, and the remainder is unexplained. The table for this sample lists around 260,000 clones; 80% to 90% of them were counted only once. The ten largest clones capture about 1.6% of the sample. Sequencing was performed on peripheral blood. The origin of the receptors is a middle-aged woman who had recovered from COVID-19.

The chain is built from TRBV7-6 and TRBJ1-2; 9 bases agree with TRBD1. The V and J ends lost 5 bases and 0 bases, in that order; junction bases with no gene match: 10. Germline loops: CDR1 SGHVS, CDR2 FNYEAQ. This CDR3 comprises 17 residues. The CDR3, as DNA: TGTGCCAGCAGCGACCAGACAGGGGGAAAAACTAACTATGGCTACACCTTC. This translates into CASSDQTGGKTNYGYTF.

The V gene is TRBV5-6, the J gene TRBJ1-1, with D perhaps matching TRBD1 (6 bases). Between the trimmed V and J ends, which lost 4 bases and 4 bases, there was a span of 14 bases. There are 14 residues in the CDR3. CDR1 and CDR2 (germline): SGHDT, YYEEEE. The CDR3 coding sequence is TGTGCCAGCAGCCACTCTTGGGGGCCCACTGAAGCTTTCTTT. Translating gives CASSHSWGPTEAFF.

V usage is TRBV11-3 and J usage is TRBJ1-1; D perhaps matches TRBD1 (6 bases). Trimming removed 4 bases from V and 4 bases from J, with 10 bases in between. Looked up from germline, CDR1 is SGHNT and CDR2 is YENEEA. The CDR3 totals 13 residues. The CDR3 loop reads CASSSTGTTEAFF. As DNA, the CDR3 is TGTGCCAGCAGCTCCACAGGGACCACTGAAGCTTTCTTT.

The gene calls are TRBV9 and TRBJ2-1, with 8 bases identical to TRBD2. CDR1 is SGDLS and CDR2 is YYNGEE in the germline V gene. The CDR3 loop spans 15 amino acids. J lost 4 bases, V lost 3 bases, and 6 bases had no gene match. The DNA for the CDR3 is TGTGCCAGCAGCGAGGCGGGGACTAGATACAATGAGCAGTTCTTC. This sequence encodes CASSEAGTRYNEQFF.

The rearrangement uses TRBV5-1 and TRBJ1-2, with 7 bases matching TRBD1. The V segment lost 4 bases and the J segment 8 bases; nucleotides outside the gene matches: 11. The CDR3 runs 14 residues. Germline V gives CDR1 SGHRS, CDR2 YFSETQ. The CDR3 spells CASSATGVTIGYTF. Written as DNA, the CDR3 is TGCGCCAGCAGCGCCACAGGGGTCACAATCGGCTACACCTTC.

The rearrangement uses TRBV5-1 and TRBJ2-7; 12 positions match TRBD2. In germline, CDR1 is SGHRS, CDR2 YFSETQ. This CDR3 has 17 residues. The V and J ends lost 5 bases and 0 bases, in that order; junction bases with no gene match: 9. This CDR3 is CASSSRTSGISSYEQYF. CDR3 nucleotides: TGCGCCAGCAGTTCGAGGACTAGCGGGATCAGCTCCTACGAGCAGTACTTC.

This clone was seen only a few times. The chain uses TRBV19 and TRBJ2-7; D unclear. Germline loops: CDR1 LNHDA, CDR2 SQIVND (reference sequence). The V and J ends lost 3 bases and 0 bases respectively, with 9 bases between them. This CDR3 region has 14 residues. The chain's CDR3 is CASSMTHSSYEQYF. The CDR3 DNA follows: TGTGCCAGTAGTATGACCCACAGCTCCTACGAGCAGTACTTC.

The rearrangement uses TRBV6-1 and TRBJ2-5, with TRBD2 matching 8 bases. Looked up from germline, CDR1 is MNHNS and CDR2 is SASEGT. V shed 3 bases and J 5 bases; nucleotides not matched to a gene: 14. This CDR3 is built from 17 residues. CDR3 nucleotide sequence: TGTGCCAGCAGTGATGGTCGGGGGCTAGCGGGCAGCGAGACCCAGTACTTC. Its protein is CASSDGRGLAGSETQYF.

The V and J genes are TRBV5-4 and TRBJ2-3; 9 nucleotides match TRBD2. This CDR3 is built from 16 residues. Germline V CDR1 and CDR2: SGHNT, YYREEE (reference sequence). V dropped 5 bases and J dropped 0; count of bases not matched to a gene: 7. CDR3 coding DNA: TGTGCCAGCAGTTTGCCCAGCGGGGGGAGCACAGATACGCAGTATTTT. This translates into CASSLPSGGSTDTQYF.

The CDR3 loop is CASSLGAGAYSEQYF. As DNA, the CDR3 is TGTGCCAGCAGCTTGGGGGCGGGGGCCTACTCCGAGCAGTACTTC. The rearrangement joins TRBV5-6 to TRBJ2-7, with D tentatively TRBD2 (7 bases). V shed 0 bases and J shed 6 bases, with 16 bases lying between them. The CDR3 is 15 residues long. The germline gives CDR1 SGHDT, CDR2 YYEEEE.

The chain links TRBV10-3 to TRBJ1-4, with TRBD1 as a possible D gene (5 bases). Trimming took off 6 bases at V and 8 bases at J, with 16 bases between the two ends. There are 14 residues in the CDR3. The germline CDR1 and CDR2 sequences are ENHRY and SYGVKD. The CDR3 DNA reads TGTGCCATCAGATCAGACAGTCGGGAGGAAAAACTGTTTTTT. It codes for CAIRSDSREEKLFF.

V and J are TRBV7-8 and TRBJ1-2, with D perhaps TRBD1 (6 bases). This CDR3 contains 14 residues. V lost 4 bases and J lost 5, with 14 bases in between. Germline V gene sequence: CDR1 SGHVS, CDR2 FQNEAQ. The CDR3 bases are TGTGCCAGCAGCTCCCGACAGGAACTATATGGCTACACCTTC. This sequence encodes CASSSRQELYGYTF. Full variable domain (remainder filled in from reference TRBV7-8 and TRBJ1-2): GAGVSQSPRYKVAKRGQDVALRCDPISGHVSLFWYQQALGQGPEFLTYFQNEAQLDKSGLPSDRFFAERPEGSVSTLKIQRTQQEDSAVYLCASSSRQELYGYTFGSGTRLTVV.

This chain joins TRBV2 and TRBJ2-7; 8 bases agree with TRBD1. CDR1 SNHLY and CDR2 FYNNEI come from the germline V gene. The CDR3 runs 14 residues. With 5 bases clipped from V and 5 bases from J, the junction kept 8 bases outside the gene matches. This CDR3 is CASSRTGTVNEQYF. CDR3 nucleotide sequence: TGTGCCAGCAGTAGGACAGGGACGGTAAACGAGCAGTACTTC.

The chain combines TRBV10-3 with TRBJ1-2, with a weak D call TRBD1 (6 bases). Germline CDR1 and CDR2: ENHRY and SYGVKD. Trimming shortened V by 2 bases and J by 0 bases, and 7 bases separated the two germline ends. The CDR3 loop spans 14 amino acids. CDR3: CAISEQGPNYGYTF. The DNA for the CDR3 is TGTGCCATCAGTGAGCAGGGGCCTAACTATGGCTACACCTTC.

The CDR3 sequence: CASSQEGTSGFYNEQFF. CDR3 nucleotide sequence: TGTGCCAGCAGCCAAGAAGGGACTAGCGGGTTTTACAATGAGCAGTTCTTC. The chain employs TRBV3-1 (or the pseudogene TRBV3-2) and TRBJ2-1; 12 nucleotides line up with TRBD2. The CDR3 consists of 17 residues. Germline V gives CDR1 LGHDT, CDR2 YNNKEL (reference sequence). Losses at the gene ends were 0 bases for V and 4 bases for J; bases not matched to a gene: 4.

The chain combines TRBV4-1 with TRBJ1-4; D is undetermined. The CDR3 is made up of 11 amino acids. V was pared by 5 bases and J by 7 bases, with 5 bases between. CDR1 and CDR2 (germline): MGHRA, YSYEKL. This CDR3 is CASSYSEKLFF. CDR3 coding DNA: TGCGCCAGCAGCTATAGTGAAAAACTGTTTTTT.

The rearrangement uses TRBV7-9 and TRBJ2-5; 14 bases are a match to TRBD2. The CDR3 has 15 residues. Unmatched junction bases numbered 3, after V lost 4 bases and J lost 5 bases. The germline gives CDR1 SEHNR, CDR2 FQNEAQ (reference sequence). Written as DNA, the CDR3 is TGTGCCAGCAGCTCCTGGACTAGCGGGGGGGAGACCCAGTACTTC. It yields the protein CASSSWTSGGETQYF.

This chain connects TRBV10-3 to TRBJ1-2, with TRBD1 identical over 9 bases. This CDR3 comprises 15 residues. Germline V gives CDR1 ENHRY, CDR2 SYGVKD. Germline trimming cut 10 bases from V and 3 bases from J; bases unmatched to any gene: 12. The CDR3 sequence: CATMDRGYTDYGYTF. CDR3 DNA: TGTGCCACCATGGACAGGGGATATACGGACTATGGCTACACCTTC.

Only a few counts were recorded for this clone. This chain's CDR3 is CASSRQTGVADTQYF. CDR3 nucleotides: TGTGCCAGCAGCCGGCAGACAGGGGTAGCAGATACGCAGTATTTT. The chain has TRBV5-4 and TRBJ2-3, with TRBD1 matching over 8 bases. The CDR3 spans 15 residues. Germline trimming cut 4 bases from V and 4 bases from J; bases unmatched to any gene: 8. Germline CDR1 is SGHNT and CDR2 is YYREEE (reference sequence).

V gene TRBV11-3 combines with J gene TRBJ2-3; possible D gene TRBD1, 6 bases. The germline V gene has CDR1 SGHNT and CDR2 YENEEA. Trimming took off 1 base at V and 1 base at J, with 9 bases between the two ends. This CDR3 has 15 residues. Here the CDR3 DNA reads TGTGCCAGCAGCTTAGCGGCAGGGGGCACAGATACGCAGTATTTT. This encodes CASSLAAGGTDTQYF.

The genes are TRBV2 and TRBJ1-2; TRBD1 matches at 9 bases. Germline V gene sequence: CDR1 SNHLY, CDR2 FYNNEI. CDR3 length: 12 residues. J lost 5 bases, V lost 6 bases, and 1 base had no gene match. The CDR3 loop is CASRGQGYGYTF. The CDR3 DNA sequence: TGTGCCAGCAGAGGACAGGGGTATGGCTACACCTTC.

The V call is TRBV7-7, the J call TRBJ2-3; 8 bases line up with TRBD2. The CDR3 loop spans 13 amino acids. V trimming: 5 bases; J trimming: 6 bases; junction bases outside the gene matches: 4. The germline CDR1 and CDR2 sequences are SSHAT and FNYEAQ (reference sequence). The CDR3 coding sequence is TGTGCCAGCAGCCCGGGGGGGTCGGATACGCAGTATTTT. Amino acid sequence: CASSPGGSDTQYF.

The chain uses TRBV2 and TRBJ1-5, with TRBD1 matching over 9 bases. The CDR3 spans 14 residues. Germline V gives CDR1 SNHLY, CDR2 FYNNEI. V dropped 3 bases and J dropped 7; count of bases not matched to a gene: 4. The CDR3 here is CASSETGGRQPQHF. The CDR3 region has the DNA TGTGCCAGCAGTGAGACAGGGGGTAGGCAGCCCCAGCATTTT.

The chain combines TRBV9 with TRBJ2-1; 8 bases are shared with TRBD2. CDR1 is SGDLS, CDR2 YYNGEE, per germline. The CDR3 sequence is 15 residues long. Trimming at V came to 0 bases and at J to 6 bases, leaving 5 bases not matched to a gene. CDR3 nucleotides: TGTGCCAGCAGCGTAGGGGCTAGCGGGTTCAATGAGCAGTTCTTC. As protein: CASSVGASGFNEQFF.

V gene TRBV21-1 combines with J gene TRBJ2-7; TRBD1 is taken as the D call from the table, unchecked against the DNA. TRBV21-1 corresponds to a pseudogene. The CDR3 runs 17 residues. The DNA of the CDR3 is TGTGCCAGCAGCAAAAGCTGTCCGGGACAGGGGCTGGACGAGCAGTACTTC. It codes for CASSKSCPGQGLDEQYF.

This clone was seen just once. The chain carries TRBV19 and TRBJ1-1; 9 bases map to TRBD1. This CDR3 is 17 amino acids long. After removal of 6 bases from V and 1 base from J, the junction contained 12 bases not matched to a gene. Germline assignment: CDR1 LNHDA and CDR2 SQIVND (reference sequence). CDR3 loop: CASRLSGQGFTNTEAFF. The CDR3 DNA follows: TGTGCCAGTAGGTTGTCGGGACAGGGTTTTACGAACACTGAAGCTTTCTTT.

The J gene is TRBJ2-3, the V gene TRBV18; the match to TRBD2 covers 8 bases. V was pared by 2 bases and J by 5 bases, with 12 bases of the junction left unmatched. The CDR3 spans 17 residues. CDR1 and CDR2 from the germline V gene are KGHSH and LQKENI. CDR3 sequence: CASSPSAGGASGDTQYF. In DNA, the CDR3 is TGTGCCAGCTCACCATCCGCCGGGGGGGCCTCGGGAGATACGCAGTATTTT.